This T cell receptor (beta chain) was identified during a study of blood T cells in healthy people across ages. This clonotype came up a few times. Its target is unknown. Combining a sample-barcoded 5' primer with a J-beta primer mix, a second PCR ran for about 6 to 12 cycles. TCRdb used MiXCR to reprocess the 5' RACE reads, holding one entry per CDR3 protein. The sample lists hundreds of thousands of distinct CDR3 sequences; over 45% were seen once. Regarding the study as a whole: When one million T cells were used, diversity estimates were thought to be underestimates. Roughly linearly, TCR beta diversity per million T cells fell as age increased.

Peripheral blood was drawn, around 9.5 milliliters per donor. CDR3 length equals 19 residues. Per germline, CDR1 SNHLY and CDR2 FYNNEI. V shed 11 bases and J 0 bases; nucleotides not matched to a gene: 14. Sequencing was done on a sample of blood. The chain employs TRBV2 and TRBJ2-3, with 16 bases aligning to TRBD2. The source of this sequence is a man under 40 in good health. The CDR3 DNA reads TGTGCCCGGGAACGCCCCGGGACTAGCGGGGGGGACAGCACAGATACGCAGTATTTT. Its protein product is CARERPGTSGGDSTDTQYF.